This T cell receptor (beta chain) came from a study of T cell responses to AZD1222 COVID-19 vaccine. This CDR3 region has 12 residues. With 10 bases removed from V and 8 bases from J, the gap between germline ends came to 17 bases. The table lists this clone with a count of one. Measured with immunoSEQ multiplex PCR; TCRdb has only the in-frame clones, and not every one. The repertoire holds about 190,000 clones, with 75% to 90% as singletons. The chain employs TRBV12-3 or TRBV12-4 and TRBJ1-2, with a tentative D call TRBD1 (5 bases). The sequence was obtained from an adult in good health. Here the sequenced sample was peripheral blood, taken on day 0 of MenACWY control vaccination. The CDR3 bases are TGTGCCATCGCGGGGGGGACCGTCGGCTACACCTTC. Translating it yields CAIAGGTVGYTF.